This TCR beta chain appears in the sequencing data of a study of CXCR3-negative and CXCR3-positive naive CD8 T cells. The study, taken as a whole, reports: CXCR3-positive naive cells carried more hydrophobic TRB CDR3s than CXCR3-negative ones.

Preparation of TRB cDNA libraries relied on 5' RACE carrying UMI labels. For each CDR3 protein, TCRdb gives one entry from its re-call of the 5' RACE reads, without DNA. This sample contains roughly 99,000 distinct CDR3 sequences. The CDR3 runs to 13 residues. Germline lookup yields CDR1 SQVTM and CDR2 ANQGSEA. Remarks on this clonotype: What it binds is unknown.

This clonotype originated in a human donor in good health. Some clones in this sample may be carry-over from other donors' samples. Sample: naive CXCR3+ CD8+ T cells from blood. Documented subset: CD45RO-CCR7+CD27+CD95- naive CD8+ T cells expressing CXCR3 (TNR3+). The gene calls are TRBV29-1 and TRBJ2-1. CDR3 sequence: CSVESLSYNEQFF.